A single sample gave rise to the 5 T cell receptor beta chains below, sequenced in a study of PD-1 blockade in classical Hodgkin lymphoma. Brentuximab vedotin exposure varied, and every patient relapsed after autologous stem cell transplantation. Sequencing used immunoSEQ multiplex PCR; TCRdb keeps in-frame clones, though not all of them. The repertoire holds some 95,000 clones, approximately 89% seen once, with 9.5% to 12% in the top ten. The sequences come from peripheral blood mononuclear cells (PBMCs), collected before the second cycle of nivolumab. These TCRs come from a human donor with classical Hodgkin lymphoma.

The V and J genes are TRBV5-5 and TRBJ1-2; weak D call: TRBD1 (6 bases). Germline lookup yields CDR1 SGHKS and CDR2 YYEKEE (reference sequence). The V end lost 0 bases, the J end lost 5 bases, and 8 bases lay between the germline ends. This CDR3 has 13 residues. In DNA form, the CDR3 reads TGTGCCAGCAGCTTGGCCAGGGGTTATGGCTACACCTTC. Amino acids: CASSLARGYGYTF.

The chain carries TRBV20-1 and TRBJ1-6; D is ambiguous. Germline CDR1 and CDR2: DFQATT and SNEGSKA (reference sequence). This CDR3 spans 11 amino acids. V gave up 4 bases and J gave up 8 bases, with 6 bases separating them. CDR3 in DNA: TGCAGTGCTATGAAAGATTCACCCCTCCACTTT. Its translation: CSAMKDSPLHF.

The chain has TRBV5-6 and TRBJ2-2; 8 bases are shared with TRBD2. The germline V gene encodes CDR1 SGHDT and CDR2 YYEEEE. CDR3 length: 17 residues. The V gene end was trimmed by 6 bases and the J gene end by 1 base; junction bases not matched to a gene: 11. The CDR3 protein is CASNKAAGRGNTGELFF. DNA for the CDR3: TGTGCCAGCAACAAGGCGGCCGGGAGGGGGAACACCGGGGAGCTGTTTTTT.

This rearrangement joins TRBV19 to TRBJ1-5; D remains unclear. V was clipped by 8 bases and J by 1 base, with 9 bases between them. The V gene's germline CDR1 is LNHDA and CDR2 SQIVND (reference sequence). The CDR3 spans 13 residues. In DNA, the CDR3 is TGTGCCAGTGCCGGGAGCAGCAATCAGCCCCAGCATTTT. It is translated as CASAGSSNQPQHF. Filled out from reference TRBV19 and TRBJ1-5, the complete variable domain reads DGGITQSPKYLFRKEGQNVTLSCEQNLNHDAMYWYRQDPGQGLRLIYYSQIVNDFQKGDIAEGYSVSREKKESFPLTVTSAQKNPTAFYLCASAGSSNQPQHFGDGTRLSIL.

The chain recombines TRBV6-6 with TRBJ2-1, with TRBD1 as a possible D gene (6 bases). The CDR3 totals 14 residues. CDR1 is MNHNY, CDR2 SVGAGI, per germline (reference sequence). Between the trimmed V and J ends, which lost 0 bases and 8 bases, there was a span of 11 bases. The CDR3 coding sequence is TGTGCCAGCAGTTACTCGATCAGGGGTGATGAGCAGTTCTTC. This encodes CASSYSIRGDEQFF.